This TCR beta chain emerged from a study of PD-1 blockade in classical Hodgkin lymphoma. Germline CDR1 and CDR2: LNHNV and YYDKDF (reference sequence). The CDR3 is made up of 14 amino acids. V lost 4 bases, J lost 5 bases, and 11 bases lay in between. Patients all relapsed after autologous stem cell transplantation, and there was variation in brentuximab vedotin exposure. Profiled with immunoSEQ multiplex PCR; TCRdb holds only in-frame clones, not every one. In the table there are about 97,000 clones, more than 85% of which are singletons. The clonotype was recovered from a human donor with classical Hodgkin lymphoma. V is TRBV15 and J is TRBJ2-2; D not resolved. The specimen comprised peripheral blood mononuclear cells (PBMCs), sampled before the second cycle of nivolumab. The CDR3: CATSNFKWTGELFF. CDR3 DNA: TGTGCCACCAGCAATTTTAAGTGGACCGGGGAGCTGTTTTTT. Full variable domain (outside the CDR3, taken from reference TRBV15 and TRBJ2-2): DAMVIQNPRYQVTQFGKPVTLSCSQTLNHNVMYWYQQKSSQAPKLLFHYYDKDFNNEADTPDNFQSRRPNTSFCFLDIRSPGLGDTAMYLCATSNFKWTGELFFGEGSRLTVL.